The next 27 T cell receptor beta chains were all read from a single sample in a study of identical twins. TCRdb independently ran MiXCR on the 5' RACE reads; one entry per CDR3 protein. The sample contains under 900,000 distinct CDR3 sequences, over 15% of which appear only once. These data were likewise used in another study, on T cells expressing NK-cell markers.

Sequencing was carried out using PBMCs. The receptors here all came from a woman aged 18-29 years in good health.

This clonotype has a handful of counts. The CDR3 loop is CSARVAGVMNEQFF. The CDR3 region has the DNA TGCAGTGCTAGGGTAGCGGGAGTAATGAATGAGCAGTTCTTC. The chain joins TRBV20-1 to TRBJ2-1, with 9 bases fitting TRBD2. With 3 bases clipped from V and 7 bases from J, the junction kept 7 bases outside the gene matches. The CDR3 is 14 amino acids. Germline V lookup: CDR1 DFQATT, CDR2 SNEGSKA (reference sequence).

V usage is TRBV7-9 and J usage is TRBJ2-1; D unresolved. CDR1 is SEHNR and CDR2 is FQNEAQ in the germline V gene (reference sequence). The CDR3 covers 15 residues. The V and J ends lost 0 bases and 6 bases respectively, with 12 bases between them. The CDR3 DNA reads as TGTGCCAGCAGCTTAGCATTAGCCAGGAGCAATGAGCAGTTCTTC. Translating it yields CASSLALARSNEQFF.

This clonotype appeared a few times. CDR3 bases: TGTGCCACCAGTCGCCGGGGGGGGAATGAGCAGTTCTTC. Encoded protein: CATSRRGGNEQFF. The chain combines TRBV24-1 with TRBJ2-1; 8 bases are shared with TRBD2. The CDR3 consists of 13 residues. Per germline, CDR1 KGHDR and CDR2 SFDVKD. V was clipped by 6 bases and J by 7 bases; unmatched bases: 4.

This clonotype has only a few counts. The rearrangement links TRBV9 to TRBJ2-5, with 7 bases fitting TRBD1. The CDR3 sequence is 15 residues long. Germline trimming cut 5 bases from V and 5 bases from J; bases unmatched to any gene: 12. CDR1 is SGDLS, CDR2 YYNGEE, per germline. CDR3 protein: CASSERTGGVETQYF. The CDR3 nucleotides are TGTGCCAGCAGTGAAAGGACAGGTGGCGTTGAGACCCAGTACTTC.

The chain uses TRBV9 and TRBJ2-3, with a weak D call TRBD2 (5 bases). Germline V gene data show CDR1 as SGDLS and CDR2 as YYNGEE. The V and J ends lost 0 bases and 1 base respectively, with 9 bases between them. CDR3 length: 15 amino acids. The CDR3 here is CASSVGADGTDTQYF. The CDR3 DNA reads TGTGCCAGCAGCGTAGGAGCGGATGGCACAGATACGCAGTATTTT.

This clonotype was seen a few times. The CDR3 bases are TGTGCCAGCAGGGGGACCCCTGGGCATTGGCAGTATTTT. Amino acids: CASRGTPGHWQYF. The J gene is TRBJ2-3, the V gene TRBV6-4; TRBD1 or TRBD2 may be the D gene (5 bases each). This CDR3 region has 13 residues. V lost 6 bases and J lost 11, with 18 bases in between. Per the germline V gene, CDR1 is MRHNA and CDR2 is SNTAGT.

The rearrangement joins TRBV20-1 to TRBJ2-5; D uncertain. The germline V gene has CDR1 DFQATT and CDR2 SNEGSKA (reference sequence). This CDR3 has 11 residues. V was pared by 3 bases and J by 5 bases, with 7 bases between. The CDR3 nucleotides read TGCAGTGCTAGTACTCAGGAGACCCAGTACTTC. Amino acid sequence: CSASTQETQYF.

This clonotype was seen only a few times. V and J are TRBV12-3 or TRBV12-4 and TRBJ2-2; possibly TRBD2 for D (6 bases). Trimming cost V 2 bases and J 8 bases, with 15 bases left between them. The CDR3 loop spans 15 amino acids. The CDR3 loop is CASSLNAGYFGELFF. The CDR3 DNA sequence: TGTGCCAGCAGTTTAAACGCGGGATATTTTGGGGAGCTGTTTTTT.

This clonotype was counted between two and nine times. V gene TRBV19 combines with J gene TRBJ2-7; 8 bases map to TRBD1. Germline CDR1 is LNHDA and CDR2 is SQIVND (reference sequence). The length of the CDR3 is 14 residues. V trimming: 9 bases; J trimming: 0 bases; junction bases outside the gene matches: 7. For the CDR3, the DNA is TGTGCCAGCCCGGGACAGGTTTCCTCCTACGAGCAGTACTTC. Translating gives CASPGQVSSYEQYF.

The chain combines TRBV5-5 with TRBJ2-7, with D possibly TRBD2 on 6 matching bases. Germline values: CDR1 SGHKS, CDR2 YYEKEE (reference sequence). The CDR3 extends over 15 amino acids. V was pared by 4 bases and J by 4 bases, with 18 bases between. The CDR3: CASSRLISGLYEQYF. As DNA, the CDR3 is TGTGCCAGCAGCCGCTTGATTAGCGGCCTTTACGAGCAGTACTTC.

The chain employs TRBV7-8 and TRBJ2-1; no clear D gene. Trimming pared 5 bases from V and 0 bases from J, leaving 14 bases between. The CDR3 consists of 16 residues. Germline V gives CDR1 SGHVS, CDR2 FQNEAQ. The CDR3 sequence is CASSSRGVGSYNEQFF. CDR3 nucleotides: TGTGCCAGCAGCAGTCGCGGCGTGGGCTCCTACAATGAGCAGTTCTTC.

The chain carries TRBV2 and TRBJ2-7, with D perhaps matching TRBD1 (5 bases). The germline V and J ends were trimmed by 6 bases and 5 bases, with 11 bases remaining between them. The germline V gene has CDR1 SNHLY and CDR2 FYNNEI. The CDR3 contains 12 residues. The CDR3 spells CASRQTVDEQYF. In DNA form, the CDR3 reads TGTGCCAGCAGACAGACAGTTGACGAGCAGTACTTC.

This clonotype has ten or more counts. The chain links TRBV6-1 to TRBJ1-5; D might be TRBD1 (5 bases). V lost 8 bases and J lost 0, with 11 bases in between. The CDR3 covers 14 residues. Germline V gives CDR1 MNHNS, CDR2 SASEGT. CDR3 region: CASSDSYSNQPQHF. CDR3 sequence (DNA): TGTGCCAGCTCCGACAGCTATAGCAATCAGCCCCAGCATTTT.

The genes are TRBV5-1 and TRBJ2-5; TRBD2 matches at 9 bases. CDR1 is SGHRS, CDR2 YFSETQ, per germline. CDR3 size: 15 residues. Germline trimming cut 4 bases from V and 3 bases from J; bases unmatched to any gene: 7. CDR3 nucleotides: TGCGCCAGCAGCGACGGAGCGGGAGGTAAAGAGACCCAGTACTTC. Its translation is CASSDGAGGKETQYF.

This clonotype was seen ten or more times. This chain connects TRBV6-4 to TRBJ2-1, with 10 bases that match TRBD2. Germline V gene data show CDR1 as MRHNA and CDR2 as SNTAGT. The ends lost 0 bases at V and 8 bases at J; junction bases unmatched: 4. CDR3 length: 15 amino acids. The CDR3 bases are TGTGCCAGCAGTGACTCGAGCGGGGGGGCCGATGAGCAGTTCTTC. Amino acid sequence: CASSDSSGGADEQFF.

This clonotype appeared a few times. The rearrangement joins TRBV4-1 to TRBJ1-1; 7 bases line up with TRBD1. Per the germline V gene, CDR1 is MGHRA and CDR2 is YSYEKL. This CDR3 has 15 amino acids. V lost 5 bases and J lost 5; bases outside the gene matches: 11. The CDR3: CASSKGARSGTEAFF. The DNA for the CDR3 is TGCGCCAGCAGCAAGGGGGCCAGAAGCGGGACTGAAGCTTTCTTT.

CDR3 coding DNA: TGTGCCAGCAGCTTCTCTTGGGCAGATACGCAGTATTTT. Residues: CASSFSWADTQYF. The chain combines TRBV7-8 with TRBJ2-3; D unclear. Germline CDR1 reads SGHVS; CDR2 reads FQNEAQ. The CDR3 has 13 amino acids. Trimming left V 3 bases short and J 4 bases short, with 8 bases between.

This sequence joins TRBV2 and TRBJ1-5; 10 bases agree with TRBD1. The CDR3 spans 16 residues. Per the germline V gene, CDR1 is SNHLY and CDR2 is FYNNEI. Trimming cost V 10 bases and J 5 bases; bases outside gene matches: 14. The CDR3 is CATQMRGGTGDQPQHF. The DNA of the CDR3 is TGTGCCACCCAGATGAGAGGTGGGACAGGGGATCAGCCCCAGCATTTT.

The V gene is TRBV20-1, the J gene TRBJ2-1, with D possibly being TRBD1 or TRBD2 (5 bases each). Germline-derived CDR1 and CDR2 are DFQATT and SNEGSKA (reference sequence). The CDR3 runs to 16 residues. The V gene lost 1 base and the J gene lost 5 bases, with 18 bases spanning the gap. The CDR3 DNA follows: TGCAGTGCTAGAGGCGCCGGGGCTAGATTACACAATGAGCAGTTCTTC. Translated: CSARGAGARLHNEQFF.

This clonotype has just a few counts. This sequence joins TRBV7-9 and TRBJ2-7, with D perhaps TRBD1 or TRBD2 (5 bases each). Germline CDR1 SEHNR, CDR2 FQNEAQ (reference sequence). This CDR3 contains 14 residues. Trimming pared 5 bases from V and 0 bases from J, leaving 11 bases between. CDR3 coding DNA: TGTGCCAGCAGCCCCCGGGACGTCTCCTACGAGCAGTACTTC. Translating gives CASSPRDVSYEQYF.

This clonotype appeared a few times. The chain links TRBV29-1 to TRBJ2-3, with 9 bases lining up with TRBD1. Germline CDR1 SQVTM, CDR2 ANQGSEA. The CDR3 totals 13 residues. The V gene end was trimmed by 7 bases and the J gene end by 8 bases; junction bases not matched to a gene: 10. CDR3 amino acids: CSEDRGRRGTQYF. DNA for the CDR3: TGCAGCGAGGACAGGGGCAGAAGGGGTACGCAGTATTTT.

This clonotype came up a few times. The V gene is TRBV7-3, the J gene TRBJ1-1; no firm D call. Germline V gene lookup returns CDR1 SGHTA and CDR2 FQGTGA. The CDR3 loop spans 13 amino acids. The V gene lost 0 bases and the J gene lost 5 bases, with 7 bases spanning the gap. The CDR3 region is CASSLTVATEAFF. The CDR3 DNA is TGTGCCAGCAGCTTAACTGTCGCTACTGAAGCTTTCTTT. The whole variable domain, remainder taken from reference TRBV7-3 and TRBJ1-1, is GAGVSQTPSNKVTEKGKYVELRCDPISGHTALYWYRQSLGQGPEFLIYFQGTGAADDSGLPNDRFFAVRPEGSVSTLKIQRTERGDSAVYLCASSLTVATEAFFGQGTRLTVV.

V is TRBV10-2 and J is TRBJ1-2; possible D gene TRBD1, 6 bases. The CDR3 has 16 amino acids. V gave up 3 bases and J gave up 3 bases, with 17 bases separating them. CDR1 and CDR2 from the germline V gene are WSHSY and SAAADI. CDR3 protein: CASSEVGQGSHYGYTF. For the CDR3, the DNA is TGCGCCAGCAGTGAAGTGGGTCAGGGGTCCCACTATGGCTACACCTTC.

A few counts support this clonotype. The V gene is TRBV3-1, the J gene TRBJ1-1; D is possibly TRBD1 (5 bases). Germline V gene data show CDR1 as LGHDT and CDR2 as YNNKEL (reference sequence). This CDR3 is 14 amino acids long. V lost 3 bases and J lost 1, with 9 bases in between. This chain's CDR3 is CASSQLGGNTEAFF. CDR3 nucleotide sequence: TGTGCCAGCAGCCAGTTGGGGGGGAACACTGAAGCTTTCTTT.

The chain carries TRBV21-1 and TRBJ2-4. TRBV21-1 is reported as a pseudogene. The CDR3 sequence is 16 residues long. CDR3 residues: CASSEANSLAKNIQYF. CDR3 DNA: TGTGCCAGCAGCGAAGCAAACTCCCTAGCCAAAAACATTCAGTACTTC.

The chain is built from TRBV12-3 or TRBV12-4 and TRBJ2-3; D is ambiguous. The CDR3 runs to 10 residues. Trimming cost V 8 bases and J 9 bases, with 9 bases left between them. DNA for the CDR3: TGTGCCAGCCGTGGGGTCACGCAGTATTTT. This codes for CASRGVTQYF.

The chain links TRBV20-1 to TRBJ2-2; no definite D call. Per germline, CDR1 DFQATT and CDR2 SNEGSKA (reference sequence). Deletions cut 5 bases from V and 3 bases from J, with 13 bases between. The CDR3 is 14 residues long. The CDR3 sequence: CSALGLHDTGELFF. The DNA for the CDR3 is TGCAGTGCTCTGGGGTTGCACGACACCGGGGAGCTGTTTTTT.